Listed below are T cell receptor beta chains from one sample, sequenced in a study of T cell repertoires in cytomegalovirus infection. TCRdb used MiXCR to reprocess the reads, holding one entry per CDR3 protein. Of approximately 100,000 distinct CDR3 sequences listed, roughly 40% are singletons. No cognate antigen is known for these TCRs. Specimen: CD8+ T cells from cultured PBMCs, collected from culture after CMV antigen stimulation. These receptors were obtained from a human donor in good health (CMV status not recorded). Some clones in this sample may be carry-over from other donors' samples. Each CDR3 is given with its conserved first and last residue. D genes are given only for firm matches. The size field is filled for only some rows; it gives once, few, many or a size class.

17	TRBJ1-1	TRBV11-3	-	TRBD1	TGTGCCAGCAGCCCACCCTGGGGGACAGAGTCGAACACTGAAGCTTTCTTT	CASSPPWGTESNTEAFF
17	TRBJ2-3	TRBV9	-	TRBD2	TGTGCCAGCAGCACAAATTTAGCGGGAGTTAGCACAGATACGCAGTATTTT	CASSTNLAGVSTDTQYF
16	TRBJ2-1	TRBV2	-	-	TGTGCCAGCAGTGATATACAGGCCCGATGGGACAATGAGCAGTTCTTC	CASSDIQARWDNEQFF
14	TRBJ1-5	TRBV12-3/TRBV12-4	-	-	TGTGCCAGCAGTCGACAGTATAGCAATCAGCCCCAGCATTTT	CASSRQYSNQPQHF
17	TRBJ2-3	TRBV11-1	-	-	TGTGCCAGCAGCTTTATTGGGGGGGCAATGGGCACAGATACGCAGTATTTT	CASSFIGGAMGTDTQYF
15	TRBJ2-5	TRBV4-2	-	-	TGTGCCAGCAGCCAAGGACGGGGAGACCAAGAGACCCAGTACTTC	CASSQGRGDQETQYF
15	TRBJ2-7	TRBV7-6	once	TRBD1	TGTGCCAGCAGCGGGGGGACAGGGGGCCCCTACGAGCAGTACTTC	CASSGGTGGPYEQYF
17	TRBJ2-7	TRBV7-3	once	TRBD1	TGTGCCAGCAGCTCTCCCAGGGGGACAGCCTCCTCCTACGAGCAGTACTTC	CASSSPRGTASSYEQYF
15	TRBJ2-3	TRBV7-3	few	TRBD2	TGTGCCAGCAGCTTACGCGGGGGGACGACAGATACGCAGTATTTT	CASSLRGGTTDTQYF
14	TRBJ2-2	TRBV11-2	-	-	TGTGCCAGTAACGGGTACGGAGACACCGGGGAGCTGTTTTTT	CASNGYGDTGELFF
16	TRBJ2-7	TRBV3-1	few	TRBD1	TGTGCCAGCAGCCCTATCCCCGGGACAGGGAGCTACGAGCAGTACTTC	CASSPIPGTGSYEQYF
15	TRBJ2-1	TRBV7-6	-	TRBD2	TGTGCCAACAGCTTAGGCGGGGGGGCTTTCGGTGAGCAGTTCTTC	CANSLGGGAFGEQFF
14	TRBJ1-3	TRBV12-3/TRBV12-4	many	-	TGTGCCAGCAGTTTGGGGAGGGGAGGAAACACCATATATTTT	CASSLGRGGNTIYF
14	TRBJ2-1	TRBV12-3/TRBV12-4	-	TRBD2	TGTGCCAGCAGGGATAGCGGGGGCCACAATGAGCAGTTCTTC	CASRDSGGHNEQFF
16	TRBJ2-1	TRBV7-9	-	-	TGTGCCAGCAGCTTAGCTAGCAGGGGTCCATACAATGAGCAGTTCTTC	CASSLASRGPYNEQFF
14	TRBJ2-5	TRBV28	-	-	TGTGCCAGCAGTTTAATAGAGAACCAAGAGACCCAGTACTTC	CASSLIENQETQYF
15	TRBJ2-7	TRBV19	-	TRBD1	TGTGCCAGTAGTATCGGACAGGGTGCCTCCTACGAGCAGTACTTC	CASSIGQGASYEQYF
15	TRBJ2-3	TRBV15	-	TRBD2	TGTGCCACCAGCAGAGATGGGACTAGCGGGGATACGCAGTATTTT	CATSRDGTSGDTQYF
13	TRBJ2-7	TRBV5-1	-	-	TGCGCCAGCAGCTTGGGGTCAGGCTACGAGCAGTACTTC	CASSLGSGYEQYF
16	TRBJ2-7	TRBV5-1	-	TRBD1	TGCGCCAGCAGCTTTACATCGGACAGGGTTGTTAACGAGCAGTACTTC	CASSFTSDRVVNEQYF
15	TRBJ1-4	TRBV28	many	-	TGTGCCAGCAGGATAGGGGGGCCGGCTAATGAAAAACTGTTTTTT	CASRIGGPANEKLFF
16	TRBJ2-7	TRBV4-2	few	TRBD1	TGTGCCAGCAGCCAAGATCGGGGGACAGGGAGCTACGAGCAGTACTTC	CASSQDRGTGSYEQYF
15	TRBJ2-1	TRBV19	-	TRBD2	TGTGCCAGTAGTATTGCGGGGGGCTCCTACAATGAGCAGTTCTTC	CASSIAGGSYNEQFF
11	TRBJ2-7	TRBV6-6	-	-	TGTGCCAGCACCGCAGGCGTCGAGCAGTACTTC	CASTAGVEQYF
15	TRBJ2-1	TRBV27	-	TRBD2	TGTGCCAGCAGTTTATACCAGCGGGGGTACAATGAGCAGTTCTTC	CASSLYQRGYNEQFF
15	TRBJ1-1	TRBV4-1	-	-	TGCGCCAGCAGCTTATCAGGGGAAAGTAGTACTGAAGCTTTCTTT	CASSLSGESSTEAFF
14	TRBJ2-2	TRBV6-2/TRBV6-3	few	-	TGTGCCAGCAGTTGGGTTGGCGGAGCCGGGGAGCTGTTTTTT	CASSWVGGAGELFF
11	TRBJ1-2	TRBV6-6	-	-	TGTGCCAGCAGGGTTTACTATGGCTACACCTTC	CASRVYYGYTF
12	TRBJ1-1	TRBV7-4	-	-	TGTGCCAGCAGCGGAGGCCCCCCTGAAGCTTTCTTT	CASSGGPPEAFF
10	TRBJ1-1	TRBV20-1	-	-	TGCAGCTCTTGGGGGGGTGAAGCTTTCTTT	CSSWGGEAFF
17	TRBJ1-1	TRBV7-9	few	TRBD1	TGTGCCAGCAGCTTAGCGGGGACAGGACCCTATGGCACTGAAGCTTTCTTT	CASSLAGTGPYGTEAFF
15	TRBJ1-5	TRBV5-6	few	-	TGTGCCAGCAGCTCGACCCTGAGTAGCAATCAGCCCCAGCATTTT	CASSSTLSSNQPQHF
13	TRBJ1-2	TRBV5-6	-	-	TGTGCCAGCAGCTTGGTAGTAGGCTATGGCTACACCTTC	CASSLVVGYGYTF
19	TRBJ2-6	TRBV7-8	many	TRBD1	TGTGCCAGCAGCTTAGACCCGGGACAGGGGTACTCTGGGGCCAACGTCCTGACTTTC	CASSLDPGQGYSGANVLTF
18	TRBJ2-3	TRBV28	-	TRBD2	TGTGCCAGCAGTACAGTTGCTCGACTAGCGGGGATCACAGATACGCAGTATTTT	CASSTVARLAGITDTQYF
15	TRBJ2-7	TRBV4-2	-	-	TGTGCCAGCAGCCAAGAGGGCAGAAGCTCCTACGAGCAGTACTTC	CASSQEGRSSYEQYF
13	TRBJ2-5	TRBV5-1	-	-	TGCGCCAGCAGCTTGGATACAGGGGAGACCCAGTACTTC	CASSLDTGETQYF
15	TRBJ1-2	TRBV7-8	few	-	TGTGCCAGCAGCTTAGACGAATTCCCTAACTATGGCTACACCTTC	CASSLDEFPNYGYTF
16	TRBJ1-6	TRBV30	-	-	TGTGCCTGGAAGGTGGGGGCCGGCAGCAGGTCTTCACCCCTCCACTTT	CAWKVGAGSRSSPLHF
15	TRBJ2-1	TRBV7-6	-	TRBD2	TGTGCCAGCAGCTTACGACTAGCAGACTACAATGAGCAGTTCTTC	CASSLRLADYNEQFF
14	TRBJ2-2	TRBV12-3/TRBV12-4	-	-	TGTGCCAGCAGTTTTTCAGGGACCACCGGGGAGCTGTTTTTT	CASSFSGTTGELFF
17	TRBJ1-6	TRBV10-2	-	-	TGCGCCAGCATTCCCCCGTCGGACGGCCTCTATAATTCACCCCTCCACTTT	CASIPPSDGLYNSPLHF
16	TRBJ2-4	TRBV7-2	few	-	TGTGCCAGCAGCTTTGGGGGGCGCGCGGCCAAAAACATTCAGTACTTC	CASSFGGRAAKNIQYF
14	TRBJ2-1	TRBV28	-	-	TGTGCCAGCAAGAGGACGGCATCCTACAATGAGCAGTTCTTC	CASKRTASYNEQFF
12	TRBJ2-5	TRBV12-3/TRBV12-4	-	-	TGTGCCAGCAGACCAGACGAAGAGACCCAGTACTTC	CASRPDEETQYF
16	TRBJ2-2	TRBV25-1	-	TRBD1	TGTGCCAGCAGTGATACCGGGACAGGCGACACCGGGGAGCTGTTTTTT	CASSDTGTGDTGELFF
12	TRBJ1-2	TRBV4-1	-	-	TGCGCCAGCAGCCAGTCTGAGTATGGCTACACCTTC	CASSQSEYGYTF